This T cell receptor beta chain is drawn from a study of regulatory dendritic cells for organ transplantation. Study in general: Regulatory dendritic cells were monocyte-derived, receiving vitamin D3 on days 0 and 4 and IL-10 on day 4.

Allogeneic regulatory or mature dendritic cells were co-cultured for under six days with CFSE-labeled sorted T cells at 1:10. Profiling relied on immunoSEQ multiplex PCR, and the TCRdb table lists in-frame clones only, not all of them. The sample has over 10,000 clones; roughly 86% are singletons. Findings and limits, study-wide: Memory CD8+ clonal expansion seemed more limited with regulatory than mature dendritic cells.

The CDR3 contains 13 residues. V lost 8 bases to trimming and J lost 4 bases, with 12 bases between them. Germline values: CDR1 MDHEN, CDR2 SYDVKM. Details on this clone: Its antigen is currently unknown.

This TCR came from a human donor in good health. This sequence joins TRBV28 and TRBJ1-5, with D possibly being TRBD1 (6 bases). The sequenced sample consisted of naive CD8+ T cells from blood cultured with regulatory dendritic cells. Subset noted: CD45RA+ naive T cells. Here the CDR3 reads CASWGRRNQPQHF. In DNA form, the CDR3 reads TGTGCCAGCTGGGGGCGCCGAAATCAGCCCCAGCATTTT. The entire variable domain, with the rest obtained from reference TRBV28 and TRBJ1-5, is as follows: DVKVTQSSRYLVKRTGEKVFLECVQDMDHENMFWYRQDPGLGLRLIYFSYDVKMKEKGDIPEGYSVSREKKERFSLILESASTNQTSMYLCASWGRRNQPQHFGDGTRLSIL.